A single sample gave rise to the 2 T cell receptor beta chains below, sequenced in a study of brain T cells in children with intractable seizures. Method: immunoSEQ multiplex PCR; TCRdb's copy keeps in-frame clones and lacks some. The sample has some 76,000 clones, about 92% seen once. This specimen was peripheral blood, taken at surgery. The origin of the receptors is a boy under three years old with tuberous sclerosis and intractable seizures.

The V call is TRBV19, the J call TRBJ1-2; D call uncertain. Germline-derived CDR1 and CDR2 are LNHDA and SQIVND (reference sequence). Deletions cut 2 bases from V and 0 bases from J, with 10 bases between. This CDR3 region has 15 residues. This CDR3 reads CASSINGQTNYGYTF. CDR3 nucleotides: TGTGCCAGTAGTATAAATGGGCAAACTAACTATGGCTACACCTTC.

The chain uses TRBV30 and TRBJ1-5; D uncertain. The V gene's germline CDR1 is GTSNPN and CDR2 SVGIG (reference sequence). The V gene lost 0 bases and the J gene lost 5 bases, with 11 bases spanning the gap. The CDR3 sequence is 14 residues long. The CDR3 sequence is CAWSVTESDQPQHF. CDR3 in DNA: TGTGCCTGGAGTGTTACTGAGAGTGATCAGCCCCAGCATTTT.